This T cell receptor beta chain was captured by sequencing in a study of T cell repertoires in cytomegalovirus infection. TCRdb fed the reads into MiXCR, producing one record per CDR3 protein. The sample holds roughly 920,000 distinct CDR3 sequences; around 32% are singletons and the top ten take around an eighth. Note on this clonotype: Its antigen is not known.

The CDR3 has 14 amino acids. Unmatched junction bases numbered 5, after V lost 1 base and J lost 3 bases. From germline, CDR1 is SQVTM and CDR2 ANQGSEA. The J gene is TRBJ1-1, the V gene TRBV29-1, with TRBD1 identical over 7 bases. The clonotype originates from a human donor in good health (CMV status not recorded). Some clones in this sample may be carry-over from other donors' samples. The material was cultured CD8+ T cells from PBMCs, obtained from culture after CMV antigen stimulation. The CDR3 loop is CSVEGQGWDTEAFF. In DNA, the CDR3 is TGCAGCGTTGAAGGACAGGGCTGGGACACTGAAGCTTTCTTT.